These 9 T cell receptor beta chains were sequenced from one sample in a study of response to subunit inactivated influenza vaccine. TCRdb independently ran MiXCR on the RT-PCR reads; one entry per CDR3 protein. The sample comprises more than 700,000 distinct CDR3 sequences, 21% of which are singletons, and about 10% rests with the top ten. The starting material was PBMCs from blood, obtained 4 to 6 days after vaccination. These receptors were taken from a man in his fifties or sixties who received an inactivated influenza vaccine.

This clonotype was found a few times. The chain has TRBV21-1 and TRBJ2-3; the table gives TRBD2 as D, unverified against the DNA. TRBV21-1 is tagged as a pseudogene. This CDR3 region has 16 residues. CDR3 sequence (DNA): TGTGCCAGCAGCAAAGTAGGCGAGCGGGGCACAGATACGCAGTATTTT. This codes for CASSKVGERGTDTQYF.

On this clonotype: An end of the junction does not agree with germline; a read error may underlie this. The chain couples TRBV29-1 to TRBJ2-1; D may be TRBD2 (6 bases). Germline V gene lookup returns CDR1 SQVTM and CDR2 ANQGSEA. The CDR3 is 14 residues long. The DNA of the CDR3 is TGCAGCGTTGTAGGGCGGGATTCCTACAATGAGGAGTTCTTC. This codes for CSVVGRDSYNEEFF.

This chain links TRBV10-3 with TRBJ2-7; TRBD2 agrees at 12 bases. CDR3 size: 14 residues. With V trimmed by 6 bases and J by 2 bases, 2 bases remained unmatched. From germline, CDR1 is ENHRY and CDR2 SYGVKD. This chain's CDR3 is CAIRRTSGTYEQYF. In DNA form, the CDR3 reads TGTGCCATCAGAAGGACTAGCGGGACCTACGAGCAGTACTTC.

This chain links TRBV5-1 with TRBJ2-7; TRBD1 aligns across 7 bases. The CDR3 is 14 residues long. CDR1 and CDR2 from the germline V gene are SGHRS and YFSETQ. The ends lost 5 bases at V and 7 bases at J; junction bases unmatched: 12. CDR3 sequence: CASRKTGFEGEQYF. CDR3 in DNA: TGCGCCAGCAGGAAGACAGGGTTTGAGGGAGAGCAGTACTTC.

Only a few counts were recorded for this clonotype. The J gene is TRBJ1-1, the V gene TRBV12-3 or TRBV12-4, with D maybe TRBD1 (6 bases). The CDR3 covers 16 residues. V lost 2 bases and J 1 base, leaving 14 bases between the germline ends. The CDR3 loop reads CASSLLGGRTNTEAFF. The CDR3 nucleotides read TGTGCCAGCAGTTTACTCGGGGGCAGGACGAACACTGAAGCTTTCTTT.

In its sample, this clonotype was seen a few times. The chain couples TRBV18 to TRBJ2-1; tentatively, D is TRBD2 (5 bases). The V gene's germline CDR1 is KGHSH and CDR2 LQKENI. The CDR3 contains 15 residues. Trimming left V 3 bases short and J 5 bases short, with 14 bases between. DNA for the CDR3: TGTGCCAGCTCACCTTCTCGGACTGGAAACAATGAGCAGTTCTTC. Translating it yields CASSPSRTGNNEQFF.

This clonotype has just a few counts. DNA of the CDR3: TGTGCCAGCAGTACCCGACCCCTAGCGACTAGCACAGATACGCAGTATTTT. Translated: CASSTRPLATSTDTQYF. This chain uses TRBV12-3 or TRBV12-4 with TRBJ2-3; maybe TRBD2 (6 bases). CDR3 size: 17 residues. V dropped 5 bases and J dropped 0 bases, with 18 bases sitting between them.

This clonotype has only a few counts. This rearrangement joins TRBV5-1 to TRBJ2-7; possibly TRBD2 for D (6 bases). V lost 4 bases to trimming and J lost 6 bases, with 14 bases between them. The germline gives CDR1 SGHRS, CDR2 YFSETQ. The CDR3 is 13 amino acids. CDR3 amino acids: CASSPGLDLEQYF. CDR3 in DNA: TGCGCCAGCAGCCCGGGACTTGACCTCGAGCAGTACTTC.

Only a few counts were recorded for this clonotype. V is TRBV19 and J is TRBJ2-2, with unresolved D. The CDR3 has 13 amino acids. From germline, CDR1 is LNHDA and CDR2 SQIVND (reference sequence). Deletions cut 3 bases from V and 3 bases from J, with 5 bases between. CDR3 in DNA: TGTGCCAGTAGTATGTTGGACACCGGGGAGCTGTTTTTT. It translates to CASSMLDTGELFF.